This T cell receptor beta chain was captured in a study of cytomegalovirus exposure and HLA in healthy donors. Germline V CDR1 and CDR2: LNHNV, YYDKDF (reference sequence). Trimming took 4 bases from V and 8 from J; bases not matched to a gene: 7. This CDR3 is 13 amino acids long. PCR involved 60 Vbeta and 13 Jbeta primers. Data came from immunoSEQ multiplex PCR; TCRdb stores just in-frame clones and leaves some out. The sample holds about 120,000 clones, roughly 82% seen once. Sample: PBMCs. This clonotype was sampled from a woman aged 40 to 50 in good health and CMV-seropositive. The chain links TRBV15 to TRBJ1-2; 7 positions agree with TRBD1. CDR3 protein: CATSNRGAGGYTF. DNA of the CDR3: TGTGCCACCAGCAACAGGGGCGCTGGGGGCTACACCTTC.